What follows is one TCR beta chain and its context. Its antigen is as yet unknown. Time point denoted: newly diagnosed, previously untreated cHL patient sample. With magnetic negative selection, CD4+ T cells were purified from PBMCs that had been thawed. The data derive from a study of PD-1 blockade in classical Hodgkin lymphoma. Points from the study as a whole: Newly diagnosed patients were reported to exhibit reduced baseline TCR diversity relative to healthy donors. Possibly reflecting disease activity or prior therapy, repertoire differences have causes that remain undefined.

The CDR3 covers 15 residues. With 6 bases clipped from V and 4 bases from J, the junction kept 6 bases outside the gene matches. Germline V lookup: CDR1 SGHRS, CDR2 YFSETQ. The assay was immunoSEQ multiplex PCR, and TCRdb's table has in-frame clones only and misses some. The table shows about 32,000 clones, with about 87% occurring only once. The chain has TRBV5-1 and TRBJ2-3; 12 bases are a match to TRBD2. This receptor was obtained from a human donor with classical Hodgkin lymphoma. Input material: CD4+ T cells from blood. CDR3 sequence reads: CASIQTSGSSDTQYF. The CDR3 nucleotides read TGCGCCAGCATCCAGACTAGCGGGAGTTCAGATACGCAGTATTTT.